This is a list of T cell receptor beta chains from one sample in a study of blood T cells in healthy people across ages. TCRdb reprocessed the 5' RACE reads via MiXCR and lists one record per CDR3 protein. The data show about 1.4 million distinct CDR3 sequences, with around 59% seen just once and approximately 7% held by the top ten. The sample was blood. These receptors originate from a man aged 18 to 30 in good health. CDR3s include the opening cysteine and the closing phenylalanine or tryptophan. D genes are given only for firm matches. Clone size is not always given. Where it is, it says once, few, many or a class for expanded clones.

V gene	J gene	D gene	clone size	CDR3 protein	CDR3 DNA
TRBV5-1	TRBJ1-5	NA	NA	CASSLDGMGGNQPQHF	TGCGCCAGCAGCTTGGACGGGATGGGGGGAAATCAGCCCCAGCATTTT
TRBV11-1	TRBJ2-7	TRBD1	NA	CASSLNRDRAIYEQYF	TGTGCCAGCAGCTTAAACCGGGACAGGGCCATATACGAGCAGTACTTC
TRBV6-6	TRBJ2-7	TRBD2	NA	CASSSNSGSRAYEQYF	TGTGCCAGCAGTTCTAATAGCGGGAGTAGGGCCTACGAGCAGTACTTC
TRBV4-2	TRBJ2-7	TRBD2	NA	CASSQASGGPLYEQYF	TGTGCCAGCAGCCAAGCCAGCGGGGGGCCTCTCTACGAGCAGTACTTC
TRBV27	TRBJ2-3	TRBD2	few	CASSLSGGARDTQYF	TGTGCCAGCAGTTTAAGCGGGGGGGCCCGAGATACGCAGTATTTT
TRBV15	TRBJ2-7	NA	once	CATSSDFRDSDYEQYF	TGTGCCACCAGCAGCGACTTCAGGGATAGCGACTACGAGCAGTACTTC
TRBV2	TRBJ2-1	TRBD2	NA	CASTDAGGGNNEQFF	TGTGCCAGCACTGACGCGGGCGGGGGGAACAATGAGCAGTTCTTC
TRBV11-2	TRBJ2-3	TRBD1	NA	CASSYPDRGRTDTQYF	TGTGCCAGCAGCTATCCGGACAGGGGGCGCACAGATACGCAGTATTTT
TRBV6-5	TRBJ2-5	TRBD2	NA	CASRTSGGAGTQYF	TGTGCCAGCAGGACTAGCGGGGGGGCAGGGACCCAGTACTTC
TRBV29-1	TRBJ1-1	TRBD1	NA	CSVAPSTGGGSEAFF	TGCAGCGTTGCTCCCTCAACAGGGGGAGGCAGTGAAGCTTTCTTT
TRBV7-9	TRBJ2-1	TRBD1	few	CASSPRTGKDYNEQFF	TGTGCCAGCAGCCCGCGGACAGGGAAGGACTACAATGAGCAGTTCTTC
TRBV5-1	TRBJ2-3	TRBD1	NA	CASSVPGQGVTDTQYF	TGCGCCAGCAGCGTCCCGGGACAGGGGGTGACAGATACGCAGTATTTT
TRBV15	TRBJ1-1	NA	few	CATSPRVWDTEAFF	TGTGCCACCAGCCCTCGGGTATGGGACACTGAAGCTTTCTTT
TRBV4-1	TRBJ2-5	NA	NA	CASSQLFQETQYF	TGCGCCAGCAGCCAGCTATTTCAAGAGACCCAGTACTTC
TRBV12-3/TRBV12-4	TRBJ1-5	NA	NA	CASSLATSGAAQPQHF	TGTGCCAGCAGTTTAGCGACATCAGGGGCGGCCCAGCCCCAGCATTTT
TRBV12-3/TRBV12-4	TRBJ2-5	NA	NA	CASSLRGMILFEETQYF	TGTGCCAGCAGTCTACGAGGGATGATTCTTTTTGAGGAGACCCAGTACTTC
TRBV30	TRBJ1-2	TRBD1	NA	CAWTSTGGGYGYTF	TGTGCCTGGACTTCGACAGGGGGAGGCTATGGCTACACCTTC
TRBV29-1	TRBJ2-1	NA	NA	CSTERQGGREQFF	TGCAGCACGGAGAGGCAGGGAGGACGTGAGCAGTTCTTC
TRBV29-1	TRBJ2-3	NA	NA	CSAAGDTQYF	TGCAGCGCTGCCGGGGATACGCAGTATTTT
TRBV4-3	TRBJ1-6	NA	NA	CASSQDQGSSSPLHF	TGCGCCAGCAGCCAAGATCAGGGATCATCATCACCCCTCCACTTT
TRBV27	TRBJ2-2	NA	NA	CASSIGPNTGELFF	TGTGCCAGCAGCATCGGGCCTAACACCGGGGAGCTGTTTTTT
TRBV10-3	TRBJ2-7	NA	few	CAISEEGYEQYF	TGTGCCATCAGTGAGGAAGGCTACGAGCAGTACTTC
TRBV20-1	TRBJ2-1	TRBD2	many	CSARLAGVSSYNEQFF	TGCAGTGCTAGACTAGCGGGAGTGTCCTCCTACAATGAGCAGTTCTTC
TRBV20-1	TRBJ2-1	NA	once	CSDRGASSYNEQFF	TGCAGTGATAGGGGGGCCAGCTCCTACAATGAGCAGTTCTTC
TRBV25-1	TRBJ1-2	TRBD1	NA	CASSSNRGRGYGYTF	TGTGCCAGCAGTTCTAACAGGGGGCGAGGCTATGGCTACACCTTC
TRBV20-1	TRBJ1-5	TRBD1	NA	CSATSGQGRSNQPQHF	TGCAGTGCTACTTCGGGACAGGGACGGTCCAATCAGCCCCAGCATTTT
TRBV12-3/TRBV12-4	TRBJ2-5	NA	NA	CASSSRIQERETQYF	TGTGCCAGCAGTTCAAGAATACAGGAAAGGGAGACCCAGTACTTC
TRBV7-9	TRBJ2-5	NA	few	CASSFLDYPPQYF	TGTGCCAGCAGCTTTCTTGACTATCCCCCGCAGTACTTC
TRBV5-6	TRBJ2-1	NA	NA	CASSYQTRGVYNEQFF	TGTGCCAGCAGCTATCAAACTAGAGGGGTCTACAATGAGCAGTTCTTC
TRBV7-2	TRBJ2-3	NA	NA	CASSFMATSDTQYF	TGTGCCAGCAGCTTTATGGCGACCTCAGATACGCAGTATTTT
TRBV29-1	TRBJ1-1	NA	NA	CSACLGYTEAFF	TGCAGCGCTTGCTTGGGGTACACTGAAGCTTTCTTT
TRBV29-1	TRBJ2-3	NA	NA	CSVGVTSTDTQYF	TGCAGCGTTGGGGTCACGAGCACAGATACGCAGTATTTT
TRBV12-3/TRBV12-4	TRBJ2-2	TRBD1	NA	CASSSRDRYTGELFF	TGTGCCAGCAGTTCTCGGGACAGATACACCGGGGAGCTGTTTTTT
TRBV9	TRBJ1-4	TRBD1	few	CASSVAGGYIEKLFF	TGTGCCAGCAGCGTAGCAGGGGGCTATATAGAAAAACTGTTTTTT
TRBV7-2	TRBJ1-2	NA	few	CASSGSGGYTF	TGTGCCAGCAGCGGCTCAGGTGGCTACACCTTC
TRBV6-1	TRBJ2-7	TRBD2	NA	CASSERRASGRYEQYF	TGTGCCAGCAGTGAAAGGAGAGCTAGCGGGCGGTACGAGCAGTACTTC
TRBV6-2/TRBV6-3	TRBJ2-5	NA	NA	CASSYLLDESETQYF	TGTGCCAGCAGTTACCTCCTGGACGAGTCAGAGACCCAGTACTTC
TRBV24-1	TRBJ2-7	NA	few	CATSETNPYEQYF	TGTGCCACCAGTGAGACGAATCCCTACGAGCAGTACTTC
TRBV4-3	TRBJ1-6	NA	NA	CASSQAQSGSPLHF	TGCGCCAGCAGCCAAGCGCAATCGGGGTCACCCCTCCACTTT
TRBV6-2/TRBV6-3	TRBJ2-6	TRBD1	NA	CASSQLDRVGANVLTF	TGTGCCAGCAGCCAACTCGACAGGGTTGGGGCCAACGTCCTGACTTTC
TRBV4-2	TRBJ2-3	NA	once	CASSQDPSGGPDTQYF	TGTGCCAGCAGCCAAGACCCCTCTGGGGGGCCAGATACGCAGTATTTT
TRBV2	TRBJ1-6	NA	NA	CASTPVDSYNSPLHF	TGTGCCAGCACACCCGTGGACTCCTATAATTCACCCCTCCACTTT